The 31 T cell receptor beta chains given below trace back to one sample, sequenced in a study of T cell responses to AZD1222 COVID-19 vaccine (dated by TCRdb to about 2021). Receptor libraries were prepared by the immunoSEQ multiplex PCR assay. The clones in this table, taken by TCRdb from immuneACCESS, are in-frame only. Not every clone is retained; where verified, under half of the shortfall comes from an unresolved V gene, and the cause of the rest is unknown. Across this sample there are approximately 150,000 clones, with roughly 92% seen only once. Together, the top ten hold 1.7% of the sample. The sample's time point label, in plain terms: baseline before first vaccination. The input for sequencing was peripheral blood, taken on day 0 of AZD1222 vaccination. All receptors derive from an adult in good health.

This clone was found once. This sequence joins TRBV5-4 and TRBJ2-7, with D possibly being TRBD1 (5 bases). CDR1 is SGHNT, CDR2 YYREEE, per germline (reference sequence). Trimming took off 5 bases at V and 3 bases at J, with 12 bases between the two ends. There are 13 residues in the CDR3. CDR3 loop: CASRMRQSYEQYF. CDR3 nucleotide sequence: TGTGCCAGCAGGATGAGACAGAGCTACGAGCAGTACTTC. Full variable domain (remainder filled in from reference TRBV5-4 and TRBJ2-7): ETGVTQSPTHLIKTRGQQVTLRCSSQSGHNTVSWYQQALGQGPQFIFQYYREEENGRGNFPPRFSGLQFPNYSSELNVNALELDDSALYLCASRMRQSYEQYFGPGTRLTVT.

The CDR3 protein is CSVEDLTDTGNTIYF. The CDR3 bases are TGCAGCGTTGAAGATCTCACAGACACTGGAAACACCATATATTTT. The V gene is TRBV29-1, the J gene TRBJ1-3; unclear D gene. V was trimmed by 0 bases and J by 2 bases, leaving 11 bases between them. Per the germline V gene, CDR1 is SQVTM and CDR2 is ANQGSEA. The CDR3 sequence is 15 residues long.

The chain combines TRBV28 with TRBJ2-3, with 9 bases fitting TRBD1. After removal of 7 bases from V and 4 bases from J, the junction contained 15 bases not matched to a gene. The CDR3 has 17 residues. CDR1 is MDHEN and CDR2 is SYDVKM in the germline V gene. The CDR3 sequence is CASTPPWEQGASDTQYF. The CDR3 coding sequence is TGTGCCAGCACCCCCCCTTGGGAACAGGGGGCCTCAGATACGCAGTATTTT.

This chain connects TRBV3-1 (or the pseudogene TRBV3-2) to TRBJ1-2; no clear D. Per the germline V gene, CDR1 is LGHDT and CDR2 is YNNKEL (reference sequence). Trimming pared 0 bases from V and 2 bases from J, leaving 10 bases between. The CDR3 is 15 residues long. CDR3 region: CASSQEWQLNYGYTF. The CDR3 nucleotides read TGTGCCAGCAGCCAAGAATGGCAGTTAAACTATGGCTACACCTTC.

The rearrangement uses TRBV7-8 and TRBJ2-1; 14 nucleotides line up with TRBD2. The trim removed 5 bases at V and 5 bases at J, leaving 17 bases unmatched. Germline V gene data show CDR1 as SGHVS and CDR2 as FQNEAQ. The length of the CDR3 is 20 residues. The CDR3 nucleotides are TGTGCCAGCAGCACACACTCCGGGACTAGCGGGAGTTACCGCGACAATGAGCAGTTCTTC. Its translation is CASSTHSGTSGSYRDNEQFF. The full variable domain, its missing parts supplied by reference TRBV7-8 and TRBJ2-1, is GAGVSQSPRYKVAKRGQDVALRCDPISGHVSLFWYQQALGQGPEFLTYFQNEAQLDKSGLPSDRFFAERPEGSVSTLKIQRTQQEDSAVYLCASSTHSGTSGSYRDNEQFFGPGTRLTVL.

The rearrangement uses TRBV5-1 and TRBJ1-1, with a tentative D call TRBD1 (6 bases). Germline V gives CDR1 SGHRS, CDR2 YFSETQ. The V end lost 3 bases, the J end lost 0 bases, and 12 bases lay between the germline ends. This CDR3 spans 15 amino acids. The CDR3 reads CASSSAGAMNTEAFF. The CDR3 DNA sequence: TGCGCCAGCAGCTCGGCAGGGGCCATGAACACTGAAGCTTTCTTT.

This clone showed up just once. The rearrangement links TRBV5-1 to TRBJ1-3; D is unclear. Germline V CDR1 and CDR2: SGHRS, YFSETQ. V was trimmed by 0 bases and J by 4 bases, leaving 14 bases between them. The CDR3 loop spans 16 amino acids. Here the CDR3 DNA reads TGCGCCAGCAGCTTGGGACCCCTGAATTCCGGAAACACCATATATTTT. This gives the protein CASSLGPLNSGNTIYF.

The rearrangement links TRBV7-9 to TRBJ2-1; D is possibly TRBD1 or TRBD2 (5 bases each). V was shortened by 0 bases and J by 5 bases, with 23 bases between the two germline ends. The germline V gene has CDR1 SEHNR and CDR2 FQNEAQ (reference sequence). The CDR3 spans 19 residues. The CDR3 nucleotides are TGTGCCAGCAGCTTAGCGTTAGTCGAACGGGGCCCTACCCACAATGAGCAGTTCTTC. It specifies CASSLALVERGPTHNEQFF.

The chain uses TRBV27 and TRBJ1-3, with TRBD1 as a possible D gene (5 bases). The CDR3 loop spans 15 amino acids. V was pared by 6 bases and J by 3 bases, with 15 bases between. Germline CDR1 reads MNHEY; CDR2 reads SMNVEV (reference sequence). The CDR3 spells CASSLTGGGGNTIYF. In DNA form, the CDR3 reads TGTGCCAGCAGCCTTACGGGGGGAGGTGGAAACACCATATATTTT.

The J gene is TRBJ1-2, the V gene TRBV9; D possibly corresponds to TRBD1 (5 bases). The germline V gene encodes CDR1 SGDLS and CDR2 YYNGEE. This CDR3 has 12 residues. The ends were cut back, 8 bases at V and 6 bases at J, with 14 bases in the middle. CDR3 nucleotide sequence: TGTGCCAGTTCTAGGGGAGGGGATGGCTACACCTTC. Amino acids: CASSRGGDGYTF.

The chain recombines TRBV6-5 with TRBJ2-7; 9 nucleotides line up with TRBD1. This CDR3 is 13 amino acids long. J was trimmed by 2 bases and V by 6 bases; bases with no gene match: 2. Looked up from germline, CDR1 is MNHEY and CDR2 is SVGAGI. The CDR3 DNA follows: TGTGCCAGCAGGCGGACAGGGGCCTACGAGCAGTACTTC. Translated: CASRRTGAYEQYF.

V and J are TRBV6-2 or TRBV6-3 and TRBJ2-7; unclear D gene. The CDR3 is 17 residues long. V was cut by 2 bases and J by 7 bases, with 24 bases left in between. Germline CDR1 reads MNHEY; CDR2 reads SVGEGT. The CDR3: CASSYPPPTLWNREQYF. DNA of the CDR3: TGTGCCAGCAGTTACCCGCCGCCGACTCTCTGGAATCGGGAGCAGTACTTC.

The chain is built from TRBV5-4 and TRBJ2-7; 8 bases are shared with TRBD2. This CDR3 is built from 15 residues. Germline V lookup: CDR1 SGHNT, CDR2 YYREEE (reference sequence). The trim removed 2 bases at V and 3 bases at J, leaving 7 bases unmatched. The CDR3 DNA is TGTGCCAGCAGCTTAGCAGCGGGAGAGTACTACGAGCAGTACTTC. Its protein product is CASSLAAGEYYEQYF.

This clone occurred once. CDR3 in amino acids: CASSPRGGGTRVNEQFF. CDR3 in DNA: TGTGCCAGCAGCCCCCGGGGAGGCGGGACGAGAGTCAATGAGCAGTTCTTC. The rearrangement uses TRBV7-2 and TRBJ2-1; D perhaps matches TRBD2 (6 bases). Trimming removed 5 bases at V and 6 bases at J, with 23 bases between. The germline gives CDR1 SGHTA, CDR2 FQGNSA. CDR3 size: 17 residues.

The genes are TRBV15 and TRBJ2-7; possibly TRBD1 for D (6 bases). The CDR3 spans 15 residues. Germline V gene data show CDR1 as LNHNV and CDR2 as YYDKDF (reference sequence). Trimming removed 5 bases from V and 2 bases from J, with 16 bases in between. The CDR3: CATSDRPTGTYEQYF. The CDR3 DNA sequence: TGTGCCACCAGCGACCGACCGACAGGTACCTACGAGCAGTACTTC.

This chain connects TRBV27 to TRBJ2-5; tentative D call: TRBD1 (5 bases). The germline gives CDR1 MNHEY, CDR2 SMNVEV (reference sequence). The CDR3 extends over 17 amino acids. Trimming stripped 6 bases from V and 5 bases from J, with 25 bases between. CDR3 nucleotide sequence: TGTGCCAGCAGCCATTTCCGACTCCAGGGATTTGGGGAGACCCAGTACTTC. Protein: CASSHFRLQGFGETQYF.

The V call is TRBV6-5, the J call TRBJ1-5; D is unclear. Germline-derived CDR1 and CDR2 are MNHEY and SVGAGI. The CDR3 covers 15 residues. Trimming left V 5 bases short and J 4 bases short, with 15 bases between. CDR3 in amino acids: CASSRSGRNNQPQHF. The CDR3, as DNA: TGTGCCAGCAGTCGCTCCGGGCGCAATAATCAGCCCCAGCATTTT.

The chain has TRBV5-1 and TRBJ1-1, with a weak D call TRBD1 (5 bases). The CDR3 is 14 residues long. Deletions cut 3 bases from V and 3 bases from J, with 12 bases between. Per germline, CDR1 SGHRS and CDR2 YFSETQ. The CDR3 DNA reads TGCGCCAGCAGCTCCAGGGTCGGACACACTGAAGCTTTCTTT. Translated, it gives CASSSRVGHTEAFF. Using reference TRBV5-1 and TRBJ1-1 for the parts outside the CDR3, the full variable domain is KAGVTQTPRYLIKTRGQQVTLSCSPISGHRSVSWYQQTPGQGLQFLFEYFSETQRNKGNFPGRFSGRQFSNSRSEMNVSTLELGDSALYLCASSSRVGHTEAFFGQGTRLTVV.

In DNA form, the CDR3 reads TGTGCCAGCAGCCCTATGTTGAGAACGCAGTATTTT. Translated, it gives CASSPMLRTQYF. The chain has TRBV11-2 and TRBJ2-3, with no clear D. The V end was cut by 5 bases, the J end by 9 bases, with 12 bases between. This CDR3 has 12 amino acids. Germline assignment: CDR1 SGHAT and CDR2 FQNNGV. The entire variable domain, with the rest obtained from reference TRBV11-2 and TRBJ2-3, is as follows: EAGVAQSPRYKIIEKRQSVAFWCNPISGHATLYWYQQILGQGPKLLIQFQNNGVVDDSQLPKDRFSAERLKGVDSTLKIQPAKLEDSAVYLCASSPMLRTQYFGPGTRLTVL.

The V gene is TRBV2, the J gene TRBJ2-7; 7 bases line up with TRBD2. Germline V CDR1 and CDR2: SNHLY, FYNNEI. This CDR3 comprises 16 residues. V lost 6 bases and J lost 5; bases outside the gene matches: 16. In DNA form, the CDR3 reads TGTGCCAGCAGCCTCCAGCTGGGTAGCGGGCATAACGAGCAGTACTTC. Residues: CASSLQLGSGHNEQYF.

The V and J genes are TRBV5-1 and TRBJ2-2; 10 nucleotides match TRBD2. This CDR3 region has 24 residues. The V and J ends lost 7 bases and 1 base, in that order; junction bases with no gene match: 31. CDR1 and CDR2 from the germline V gene are SGHRS and YFSETQ. The CDR3 loop reads CASVVLSGRERYNSFSRNTGELFF. The CDR3 DNA reads as TGCGCCAGCGTGGTGTTAAGCGGGAGGGAACGGTATAATTCTTTCTCCCGGAACACCGGGGAGCTGTTTTTT.

The J gene is TRBJ2-2, the V gene TRBV5-1; tentative D call: TRBD2 (6 bases). Germline CDR1 reads SGHRS; CDR2 reads YFSETQ. CDR3 size: 15 residues. Trimming pared 4 bases from V and 7 bases from J, leaving 17 bases between. In DNA, the CDR3 is TGCGCCAGCAGCCCTGAGGGGAGGAGGGACGGGGAGCTGTTTTTT. Amino acid sequence: CASSPEGRRDGELFF.

The chain joins TRBV9 to TRBJ1-1; 7 bases map to TRBD1. From germline, CDR1 is SGDLS and CDR2 YYNGEE. Trimming took 3 bases from V and 1 from J; bases not matched to a gene: 6. There are 15 residues in the CDR3. CDR3 region: CASSEETGTNTEAFF. The CDR3 coding sequence is TGTGCCAGCAGCGAGGAGACAGGGACGAACACTGAAGCTTTCTTT.

The V gene is TRBV28, the J gene TRBJ1-1, with D unclear. Between the trimmed V and J ends, which lost 1 base and 2 bases, there was a span of 8 bases. The CDR3 extends over 14 amino acids. Germline V CDR1 and CDR2: MDHEN, SYDVKM. The CDR3 DNA reads as TGTGCCAGCAGTTTATCGGGTATTAACACTGAAGCTTTCTTT. Translating gives CASSLSGINTEAFF.

This rearrangement joins TRBV5-1 to TRBJ2-5; D perhaps matches TRBD1 (6 bases). CDR1 is SGHRS, CDR2 YFSETQ, per germline. There are 15 residues in the CDR3. Trimming pared 1 base from V and 2 bases from J, leaving 12 bases between. CDR3 sequence reads: CASSLWDTKQETQYF. The CDR3 DNA sequence: TGCGCCAGCAGCTTGTGGGACACGAAACAAGAGACCCAGTACTTC.

This chain uses TRBV5-1 with TRBJ2-7, with 9 bases identical to TRBD2. The germline gives CDR1 SGHRS, CDR2 YFSETQ. This CDR3 has 14 residues. J lost 3 bases, V lost 4 bases, and 5 bases had no gene match. For the CDR3, the DNA is TGCGCCAGCAGCACCACGACTAGCGGCTACGAGCAGTACTTC. Its protein is CASSTTTSGYEQYF.

Written as DNA, the CDR3 is TGTGCCAGCAGCACACACGCCACGATGGGCGGAGAGACCCAGTACTTC. Translating it yields CASSTHATMGGETQYF. This chain joins TRBV11-1 and TRBJ2-5, with D unresolved. This CDR3 contains 16 residues. Germline values: CDR1 SGHAT, CDR2 FQDESV (reference sequence). The V and J ends lost 5 bases and 4 bases respectively, with 20 bases between them.

In the case of this clone: Compared with germline, one end of the junction differs, possibly owing to a read error. The J gene is TRBJ1-5, the V gene TRBV2; 12 bases are a match to TRBD1. Germline assignment: CDR1 SNHLY and CDR2 FYNNEI. The CDR3 totals 16 residues. CDR3 sequence: CASSQAGTGGGQPQHF. In DNA form, the CDR3 reads TGTGCCAGCAGTCAAGCGGGGACAGGGGGCGGCCAGCCCCAGCATTTT.

This chain connects TRBV5-4 to TRBJ2-7, with a possible D match to TRBD1 (5 bases). V gave up 0 bases and J gave up 3 bases, with 10 bases separating them. The germline V gene has CDR1 SGHNT and CDR2 YYREEE (reference sequence). The length of the CDR3 is 14 residues. CDR3 loop: CASSLVGAGYEQYF. As DNA, the CDR3 is TGTGCCAGCAGCTTGGTTGGGGCCGGCTACGAGCAGTACTTC.

This clone was seen just once. The chain links TRBV7-2 to TRBJ2-1; 7 bases fit TRBD2. Per germline, CDR1 SGHTA and CDR2 FQGNSA. The CDR3 is 15 amino acids. Losses at the gene ends were 1 base for V and 4 bases for J; bases not matched to a gene: 4. DNA for the CDR3: TGTGCCAGCAGCTTAGAGGTAGCGGGTTACAATGAGCAGTTCTTC. Amino acids: CASSLEVAGYNEQFF. Full variable domain (rest looked up from reference TRBV7-2 and TRBJ2-1): GAGVSQSPSNKVTEKGKDVELRCDPISGHTALYWYRQSLGQGLEFLIYFQGNSAPDKSGLPSDRFSAERTGGSVSTLTIQRTQQEDSAVYLCASSLEVAGYNEQFFGPGTRLTVL.

V is TRBV7-2 and J is TRBJ2-1; 10 nucleotides match TRBD1. J was trimmed by 7 bases and V by 4 bases; bases with no gene match: 7. Germline-derived CDR1 and CDR2 are SGHTA and FQGNSA. The CDR3 runs 15 residues. As DNA, the CDR3 is TGTGCCAGCAGCTCAGAGGGACAGGGGTGGAATGAGCAGTTCTTC. Its protein product is CASSSEGQGWNEQFF.